This passage covers 13 T cell receptor beta chains from one sample sequenced in a study of cytomegalovirus exposure and HLA in healthy donors. Clones were read by immunoSEQ multiplex PCR, and TCRdb kept only the in-frame ones, dropping some. Of roughly 250,000 clones listed, 80% to 90% were seen once; the top ten hold around 2.6%. Sequencing was carried out using PBMCs. Source of these receptors: a man younger than 35 in good health and CMV-seronegative.

The genes are TRBV9 and TRBJ2-1; D is possibly TRBD2 (6 bases). This CDR3 contains 13 residues. V shed 4 bases and J shed 5 bases, with 10 bases lying between them. Germline V lookup: CDR1 SGDLS, CDR2 YYNGEE. CDR3 region: CASSRAGNNEQFF. The CDR3 nucleotides are TGTGCCAGCAGCAGAGCGGGTAACAATGAGCAGTTCTTC.

The chain is built from TRBV28 and TRBJ1-3; the D is unclear. The CDR3 spans 12 residues. The V end lost 2 bases, the J end lost 4 bases, and 3 bases lay between the germline ends. Germline V CDR1 and CDR2: MDHEN, SYDVKM. The CDR3 loop is CASSLRGNTIYF. For the CDR3, the DNA is TGTGCCAGCAGTTTACGGGGAAACACCATATATTTT.

The chain links TRBV28 to TRBJ1-5, with a tentative D call TRBD1 (6 bases). The CDR3 contains 12 residues. CDR1 and CDR2 from the germline V gene are MDHEN and SYDVKM. The V gene lost 5 bases and the J gene lost 8 bases, with 10 bases spanning the gap. CDR3 loop: CASSASGEPQHF. In DNA, the CDR3 is TGTGCCAGCAGTGCCTCAGGGGAGCCCCAGCATTTT. The entire variable domain, with the rest obtained from reference TRBV28 and TRBJ1-5, is as follows: DVKVTQSSRYLVKRTGEKVFLECVQDMDHENMFWYRQDPGLGLRLIYFSYDVKMKEKGDIPEGYSVSREKKERFSLILESASTNQTSMYLCASSASGEPQHFGDGTRLSIL.

The chain has TRBV13 and TRBJ2-7; 7 bases line up with TRBD2. The CDR3 extends over 17 amino acids. Unmatched junction bases numbered 13, after V lost 4 bases and J lost 1 base. The germline CDR1 and CDR2 sequences are PRHDT and FYEKMQ (reference sequence). The DNA of the CDR3 is TGTGCCAGCAGCTACGGCGGGAGAGGTGTGAAGTCCTACGAGCAGTACTTC. The encoded protein is CASSYGGRGVKSYEQYF.

The chain has TRBV5-1 and TRBJ2-3; D call uncertain. CDR1 is SGHRS, CDR2 YFSETQ, per germline. The CDR3 extends over 15 amino acids. Between the trimmed V and J ends, which lost 0 bases and 6 bases, there was a span of 14 bases. The CDR3 sequence is CASSLGLLKTDTQYF. CDR3 sequence (DNA): TGCGCCAGCAGCTTGGGACTGCTAAAGACGGATACGCAGTATTTT.

There are a few counts of this clone. The chain carries TRBV29-1 and TRBJ1-1; D gene unclear. V lost 1 base to trimming and J lost 7 bases, with 13 bases between them. Germline assignment: CDR1 SQVTM and CDR2 ANQGSEA. The CDR3 covers 13 residues. CDR3 coding DNA: TGCAGCGTTGAAGCGAGGAGCCGGTATGAAGCTTTCTTT. Residues: CSVEARSRYEAFF.

This chain joins TRBV27 and TRBJ2-3; 13 bases fit TRBD2. V was pared by 4 bases and J by 4 bases, with 5 bases of the junction left unmatched. The CDR3 sequence is 16 residues long. Germline assignment: CDR1 MNHEY and CDR2 SMNVEV (reference sequence). This CDR3 is CASSWGTSGIPDTQYF. The CDR3 DNA sequence: TGTGCCAGCAGTTGGGGGACTAGCGGGATACCAGATACGCAGTATTTT.

The chain couples TRBV18 to TRBJ1-1; TRBD1 matches 12 bases. Germline V CDR1 and CDR2: KGHSH, LQKENI. V gave up 4 bases and J gave up 3 bases; unmatched junction bases: 6. This CDR3 contains 16 residues. Here the CDR3 reads CASSLSGTGGDTEAFF. The DNA of the CDR3 is TGTGCCAGCTCACTATCCGGGACAGGGGGCGACACTGAAGCTTTCTTT.

This chain uses TRBV9 with TRBJ2-1, with 9 nucleotides matching TRBD2. This CDR3 is built from 15 residues. In germline, CDR1 is SGDLS, CDR2 YYNGEE. J lost 8 bases, V lost 5 bases, and 11 bases had no gene match. The chain's CDR3 is CASSSFGGGAYEQFF. In DNA, the CDR3 is TGTGCCAGCAGTTCCTTCGGCGGGGGGGCGTATGAGCAGTTCTTC.

The chain couples TRBV5-6 to TRBJ1-1; no firm D call. V lost 4 bases to trimming and J lost 6 bases, with 10 bases between them. CDR3 length: 12 residues. Germline CDR1 reads SGHDT; CDR2 reads YYEEEE. This CDR3 reads CASSTPVAEAFF. CDR3 DNA: TGTGCCAGCAGCACCCCGGTGGCTGAAGCTTTCTTT.

This chain links TRBV10-3 with TRBJ1-1; D is possibly TRBD1 (6 bases). CDR3 size: 13 residues. CDR1 and CDR2 (germline): ENHRY, SYGVKD. V lost 9 bases to trimming and J lost 1 base, with 12 bases between them. The CDR3 loop reads CAITTGQNTEAFF. In DNA form, the CDR3 reads TGTGCCATAACGACAGGTCAGAACACTGAAGCTTTCTTT.

The J gene is TRBJ2-5, the V gene TRBV4-1; D is uncertain. Germline V CDR1 and CDR2: MGHRA, YSYEKL. CDR3 length: 13 amino acids. V was pared by 2 bases and J by 5 bases, with 9 bases between. The CDR3 loop is CASSQRAWETQYF. DNA of the CDR3: TGCGCCAGCAGCCAACGCGCGTGGGAGACCCAGTACTTC.

The J gene is TRBJ1-1, the V gene TRBV19; D is unclear. Trimming removed 3 bases at V and 7 bases at J, with 12 bases between. Germline CDR1 reads LNHDA; CDR2 reads SQIVND (reference sequence). This CDR3 has 13 residues. The CDR3 DNA sequence: TGTGCCAGTAGTATTGGAGGACCGGTTGAAGCTTTCTTT. Translation: CASSIGGPVEAFF.